This is a list of T cell receptor beta chains from one sample in a study of follicular helper T cells after annual influenza vaccination. The protocol was immunoSEQ multiplex PCR, while the TCRdb copy is restricted to in-frame clones and leaves out a portion. The sample has about 9,900 clones; more than 65% are singletons. The specimen comprised CXCR5- memory CD4+ T cells sorted from blood, sampled 7 days after influenza vaccination. Every receptor here comes from an adult who received the influenza vaccine. Both conserved end residues are part of each CDR3. A D gene is named only where the DNA matches it firmly. Clone sizes are given selectively: once, few, many, or a class where the clone is expanded.

J,size,V,D,CDR3,DNA
TRBJ2-7,-,TRBV27,-,CASSLTGVSSYEQYF,TGTGCCAGCAGTCTCACAGGCGTTAGCTCCTACGAGCAGTACTTC
TRBJ2-3,-,TRBV5-4,TRBD1,CASSWGTGRNTDTQYF,TGTGCCAGCAGCTGGGGGACAGGGAGAAACACAGATACGCAGTATTTT
TRBJ2-1,few,TRBV19,-,CASSTVPNEQFF,TGTGCCAGTAGTACGGTCCCCAATGAGCAGTTCTTC
TRBJ2-3,once,TRBV11-3,-,CASSHRDIQYF,TGTGCCAGCAGCCATAGGGACATTCAGTATTTT
TRBJ1-2,-,TRBV5-1,-,CASSLSSSNYGYTF,TGCGCCAGCAGCTTGTCGAGCTCCAACTATGGCTACACCTTC
TRBJ2-4,-,TRBV7-2,-,CASSLHALGGQNIQYF,TGTGCCAGCAGTTTACACGCTCTCGGCGGACAAAACATTCAGTACTTC
TRBJ2-1,-,TRBV19,TRBD2,CASRPRVASGGPSSYNEQFF,TGTGCCAGTAGGCCCCGGGTGGCTAGCGGGGGGCCGAGCTCCTACAATGAGCAGTTCTTC
TRBJ1-2,-,TRBV7-9,-,CASSRPGTLRDGYTF,TGTGCCAGCAGCCGCCCCGGGACACTCCGAGATGGCTACACCTTC
TRBJ2-7,few,TRBV11-2,TRBD1,CASSESTGGTIYEQYF,TGTGCCAGCAGCGAATCCACAGGGGGCACCATCTACGAGCAGTACTTC
TRBJ1-5,-,TRBV7-8,TRBD1,CASRGQGDRGQPQHF,TGTGCCAGCAGAGGACAGGGTGATAGGGGTCAGCCCCAGCATTTT
TRBJ1-2,-,TRBV19,TRBD1,CASSSPGGDRANYGYTF,TGTGCCAGTAGTTCCCCAGGCGGGGACAGAGCTAACTATGGCTACACCTTC
TRBJ2-1,few,TRBV5-1,-,CASSVSQGYNEQFF,TGCGCCAGCAGCGTATCACAGGGTTACAATGAGCAGTTCTTC
TRBJ2-5,-,TRBV7-2,TRBD1,CASSLTTGIETQYF,TGTGCCAGCAGCCTCACGACAGGGATAGAGACCCAGTACTTC
TRBJ2-3,-,TRBV9,-,CASSASVVTDTQYF,TGTGCCAGCAGCGCATCGGTTGTCACAGATACGCAGTATTTT
TRBJ1-3,-,TRBV6-1,-,CASGLQGAGNTIYF,TGTGCCAGCGGGTTACAGGGTGCAGGAAACACCATATATTTT
TRBJ2-7,-,TRBV7-9,TRBD2,CASSPAGVSGRKQYF,TGTGCCAGCAGCCCCGCGGGGGTTAGCGGGAGGAAGCAGTACTTC
TRBJ1-4,-,TRBV7-8,-,CASSLVREKLFF,TGTGCCAGCAGCTTAGTCCGTGAAAAACTGTTTTTT
TRBJ2-5,-,TRBV27,-,CASSTRAGDQETQYF,TGTGCCAGCAGTACCCGGGCAGGGGACCAAGAGACCCAGTACTTC
TRBJ2-1,-,TRBV6-6,TRBD2,CASSYGGGSYNEQFF,TGTGCCAGCAGTTATGGGGGGGGCTCCTACAATGAGCAGTTCTTC
TRBJ2-1,-,TRBV4-2,-,CASSQDGREFDNEQFF,TGTGCCAGCAGCCAAGATGGACGGGAGTTCGACAATGAGCAGTTCTTC
TRBJ2-5,once,TRBV5-1,TRBD2,CASSFAASGTRETQYF,TGCGCCAGCAGCTTTGCCGCTAGCGGGACCCGAGAGACCCAGTACTTC
TRBJ1-2,-,TRBV6-4,-,CASSDGPYGYTF,TGTGCCAGCAGTGACGGCCCCTATGGCTACACCTTC
TRBJ2-7,-,TRBV6-5,TRBD2,CASSYSKAGHYEQYF,TGTGCCAGCAGTTACTCGAAAGCGGGGCACTACGAGCAGTACTTC
TRBJ2-1,-,TRBV7-9,TRBD2,CASSFPGTSSGNEQFF,TGTGCCAGCAGCTTCCCCGGGACTAGCTCTGGCAATGAGCAGTTCTTC
TRBJ1-3,-,TRBV7-9,-,CASSLTGSSGNTIYF,TGTGCCAGCAGCTTAACGGGGAGCTCTGGAAACACCATATATTTT
TRBJ2-5,few,TRBV7-2,TRBD2,CASSFASGGARETQYF,TGTGCCAGCAGCTTCGCTAGCGGGGGGGCAAGAGAGACCCAGTACTTC
TRBJ2-3,-,TRBV7-9,-,CASSLASVAWGDTQYF,TGTGCCAGCAGCTTAGCGTCGGTAGCGTGGGGCGATACGCAGTATTTT
TRBJ2-1,-,TRBV5-1,TRBD1,CASSQTGNEQFF,TGCGCCAGCAGCCAGACAGGGAATGAGCAGTTCTTC
TRBJ1-1,-,TRBV7-9,-,CASSLRKTGDEAFF,TGTGCCAGCAGCTTACGGAAGACAGGTGATGAAGCTTTCTTT
TRBJ2-5,-,TRBV4-3,TRBD1,CASSQVGGAETQYF,TGCGCCAGCAGCCAAGTAGGGGGCGCCGAGACCCAGTACTTC
TRBJ2-7,few,TRBV14,TRBD1,CASSQGQSSSYEQYF,TGTGCCAGCAGCCAGGGACAGTCGAGCTCCTACGAGCAGTACTTC
TRBJ2-1,-,TRBV16,TRBD1,CASSRTGDKLYNEQFF,TGTGCCAGCAGCCGGACAGGGGACAAGCTCTACAATGAGCAGTTCTTC
TRBJ2-5,-,TRBV15,-,CATSRGYQETQYF,TGTGCCACCAGCAGAGGGTACCAAGAGACCCAGTACTTC
TRBJ1-4,-,TRBV19,TRBD1,CASSEGGTGATGLFF,TGTGCCAGTAGTGAAGGGGGGACAGGAGCCACGGGGCTGTTTTTT
TRBJ1-4,-,TRBV30,TRBD1,CAWSGDRGHAGKLFF,TGTGCCTGGAGTGGGGACAGGGGGCACGCTGGAAAACTGTTTTTT
TRBJ1-1,-,TRBV10-3,TRBD1,CAISDDRVTEAFF,TGTGCCATCAGTGATGACAGGGTCACTGAAGCTTTCTTT
TRBJ2-1,-,TRBV5-1,TRBD2,CASSQSGGAPNEQFF,TGCGCCAGCAGCCAAAGCGGGGGGGCTCCGAATGAGCAGTTCTTC
TRBJ2-7,few,TRBV2,TRBD2,CATRSGSSYEQYF,TGTGCCACTAGGAGCGGGAGCTCCTACGAGCAGTACTTC
TRBJ1-6,few,TRBV5-4,TRBD1,CASSTPLTGSHSPLHF,TGTGCCAGCAGCACCCCCCTGACAGGGAGCCATTCACCCCTCCACTTT